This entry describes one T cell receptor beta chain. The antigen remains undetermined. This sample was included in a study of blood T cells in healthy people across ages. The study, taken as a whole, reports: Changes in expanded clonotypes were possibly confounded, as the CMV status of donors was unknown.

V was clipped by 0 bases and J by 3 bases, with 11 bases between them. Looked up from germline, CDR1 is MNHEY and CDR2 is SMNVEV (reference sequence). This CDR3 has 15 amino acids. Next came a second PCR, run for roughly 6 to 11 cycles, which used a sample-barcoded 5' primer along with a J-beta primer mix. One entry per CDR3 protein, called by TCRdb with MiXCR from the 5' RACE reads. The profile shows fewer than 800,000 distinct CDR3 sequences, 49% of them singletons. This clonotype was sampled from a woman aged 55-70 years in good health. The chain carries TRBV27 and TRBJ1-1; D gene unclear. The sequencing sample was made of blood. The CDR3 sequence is CASSLSVRRDTEAFF. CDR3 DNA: TGTGCCAGCAGTTTATCGGTCCGGCGGGACACTGAAGCTTTCTTT.